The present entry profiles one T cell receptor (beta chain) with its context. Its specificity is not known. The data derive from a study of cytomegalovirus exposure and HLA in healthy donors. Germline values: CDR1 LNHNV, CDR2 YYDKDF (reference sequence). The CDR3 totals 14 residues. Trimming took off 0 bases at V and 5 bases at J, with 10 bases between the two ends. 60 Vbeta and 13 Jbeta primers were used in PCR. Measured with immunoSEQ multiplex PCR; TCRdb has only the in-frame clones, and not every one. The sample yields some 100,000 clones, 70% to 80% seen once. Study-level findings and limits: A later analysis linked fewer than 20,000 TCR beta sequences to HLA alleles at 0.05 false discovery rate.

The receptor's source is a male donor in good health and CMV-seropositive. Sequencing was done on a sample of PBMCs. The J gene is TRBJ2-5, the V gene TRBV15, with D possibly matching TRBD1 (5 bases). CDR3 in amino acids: CATSRERGGETQYF. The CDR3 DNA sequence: TGTGCCACCAGCAGAGAAAGGGGCGGCGAGACCCAGTACTTC.